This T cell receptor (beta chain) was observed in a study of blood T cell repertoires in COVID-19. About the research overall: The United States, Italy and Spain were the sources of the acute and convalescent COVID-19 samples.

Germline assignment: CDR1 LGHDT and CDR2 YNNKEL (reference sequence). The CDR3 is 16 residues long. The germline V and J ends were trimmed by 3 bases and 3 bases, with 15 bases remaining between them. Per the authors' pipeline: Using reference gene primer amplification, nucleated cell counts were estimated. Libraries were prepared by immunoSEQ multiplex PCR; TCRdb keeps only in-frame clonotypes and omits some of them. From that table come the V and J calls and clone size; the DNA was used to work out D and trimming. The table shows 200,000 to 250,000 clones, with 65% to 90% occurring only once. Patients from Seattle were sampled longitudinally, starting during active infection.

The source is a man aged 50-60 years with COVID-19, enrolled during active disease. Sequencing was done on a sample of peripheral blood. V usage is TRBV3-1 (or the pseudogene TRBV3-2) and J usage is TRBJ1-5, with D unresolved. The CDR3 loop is CASSQAPDSINQPQHF. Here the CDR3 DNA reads TGTGCCAGCAGCCAGGCTCCAGATTCCATCAATCAGCCCCAGCATTTT.